These T cell receptor beta chains were read from a single sample in a study of T cell repertoires in ileal Crohn's disease. Only in-frame clones appear in the TCRdb table, and some are missing; sequencing was by immunoSEQ multiplex PCR. The sample has about 14,000 clones, approximately 63% seen once. Sequenced material: ileal tissue. All receptors derive from an adult with Crohn's disease. Both conserved end residues are part of each CDR3.

J gene | V gene | CDR3 protein
TRBJ1-1 | TRBV29-1 | CSVRLTGETEAFF
TRBJ2-7 | TRBV2 | CASSESTGTLPFYEQYF
TRBJ1-6 | TRBV14 | CASSPPGNNSPLHF
TRBJ1-4 | TRBV27 | CASSLRARSGEKLFF
TRBJ1-1 | TRBV10-3 | CAISPTADEAFF
TRBJ1-2 | TRBV4-2 | CASSQGGQGAFYGYTF
TRBJ2-7 | TRBV27 | CASSLKRGGLEQYF
TRBJ1-2 | TRBV19 | CASSIELQSQTNNYGYTF
TRBJ2-7 | TRBV30 | CAWSWTDPEQYF
TRBJ1-4 | TRBV14 | CASSRQGREKLFF
TRBJ1-2 | TRBV27 | CASRGDRGRTNYGYTF
TRBJ1-1 | TRBV7-9 | CASSRFQGVGSTEAFF
TRBJ1-2 | TRBV30 | CASSTGGGGYTF
TRBJ2-7 | TRBV7-9 | CASSLTNYEQYF
TRBJ2-7 | TRBV5-1 | CASSDPRGGAYEQYF
TRBJ2-2 | TRBV5-1 | CASSLNPSPTGELFF
TRBJ1-5 | TRBV7-3 | CASSPTGGGQPQHF
TRBJ1-2 | TRBV6-1 | CASSEGTGGFYGYTF
TRBJ1-6 | TRBV27 | CASNMGFGSSPLHF
TRBJ1-2 | TRBV29-1 | CSVDGQGFYGYTF
TRBJ1-1 | TRBV6-1 | CASSVNGGTAFF
TRBJ1-5 | TRBV30 | CACGQGAHSNQPQHF
TRBJ2-5 | TRBV6-1 | CASSPRKETQYF
TRBJ2-3 | TRBV27 | CASRGLAWGTDTQYF
TRBJ2-1 | TRBV5-1 | CASSFPGQTVEFF
TRBJ2-2 | TRBV7-3 | CASSLQAGGEYGELFF
TRBJ2-1 | TRBV18 | CASSPTLAGSYNEQFF
TRBJ2-6 | TRBV27 | CASSSISGANVLTF
TRBJ2-7 | TRBV7-2 | CASSTLAGEQYF
TRBJ2-7 | TRBV7-2 | CASSSKGQGFGEQYF
TRBJ1-2 | TRBV5-1 | CASKLDRDNGYTF
TRBJ2-3 | TRBV30 | CAWKAGGNTDTQYF
TRBJ1-2 | TRBV19 | CASSIDTQLYGYTF
TRBJ2-7 | TRBV5-1 | CASSLKASGTAYEQYF
TRBJ1-6 | TRBV2 | CASRLGTGTNSPLHF
TRBJ2-1 | TRBV12-5 | CASGLGAGGYNEQFF
TRBJ2-5 | TRBV21-1 | CASSPRDRGRLAGGHNETQYF
TRBJ1-3 | TRBV6-5 | CASSYFRDRDRGTIYF
TRBJ2-1 | TRBV2 | CASRETGVSYNEQFF
TRBJ1-1 | TRBV28 | CASSLSQGNTEAFF
TRBJ2-3 | TRBV7-3 | CASSRGSTDTQYF
TRBJ2-7 | TRBV2 | CASKEGQGFKTGQSHF
TRBJ1-1 | TRBV5-1 | CASSLASGGEAFF
TRBJ1-2 | TRBV29-1 | CSVLRTGDQGYTF
TRBJ2-7 | TRBV18 | CASSQTLYEQYF
TRBJ2-5 | TRBV30 | CAWSVLTSRQETQYF
TRBJ1-2 | TRBV7-2 | CASSLSTGAGGSYGYTF
TRBJ2-7 | TRBV27 | CASTPTGGNEQYF
TRBJ2-5 | TRBV29-1 | CSVEDLMLAGQETQYF
TRBJ1-2 | TRBV19 | CASSAAGTGNYGYTF
TRBJ1-1 | TRBV5-1 | CASSLTGMNTEAFF
TRBJ1-1 | TRBV10-3 | CAIATTGGTSAFF
TRBJ2-2 | TRBV5-1 | CASSLGPLTGTGELFF
TRBJ1-1 | TRBV4-1 | CASSLIGPNTEAFF
TRBJ2-7 | TRBV19 | CASSTRPGVIYEQYF